The present T cell receptor (beta chain) was sequenced within a study of regulatory T cells in long-lasting Graves disease. Time point specified: newly diagnosed GD, antithyroid drugs for less than 3 months. Extracted PBMC RNA gave rise to the TCR library. The TCR beta library used iRepertoire HTBI primers with Arm-PCR amplification of CDR3. TCRdb re-derived calls from the multiplex PCR reads in MiXCR, one entry per CDR3 protein. The data show about 440,000 distinct CDR3 sequences, approximately 15% seen once. V was trimmed by 5 bases and J by 0 bases, leaving 13 bases between them. The CDR3 runs to 15 residues. This clonotype has a count of ten or more. This sample was also put to use in a study of T cells in Graves' hyperthyroidism and ophthalmopathy.

The TCR was taken from a woman in her thirties with Graves disease. Here the sequenced sample was peripheral blood mononuclear cells (PBMCs), taken at new diagnosis, from a patient treated with antithyroid drugs. The chain couples TRBV12-3 or TRBV12-4 to TRBJ1-1, with D tentatively TRBD1 (6 bases). The CDR3, as DNA: TGTGCCAGCAGTCTCACCGGGGGCCTGAACACTGAAGCTTTCTTT. Translation gives CASSLTGGLNTEAFF.